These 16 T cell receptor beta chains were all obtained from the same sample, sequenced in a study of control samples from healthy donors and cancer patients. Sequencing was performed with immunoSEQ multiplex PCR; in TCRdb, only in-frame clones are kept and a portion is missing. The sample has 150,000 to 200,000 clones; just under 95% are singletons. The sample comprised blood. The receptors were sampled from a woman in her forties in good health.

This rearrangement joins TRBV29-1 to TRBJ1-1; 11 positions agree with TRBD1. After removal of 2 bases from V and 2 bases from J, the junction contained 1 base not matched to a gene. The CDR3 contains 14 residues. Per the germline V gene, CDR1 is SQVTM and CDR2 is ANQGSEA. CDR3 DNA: TGCAGCGTTGAAAGGACAGGGGGCAACACTGAAGCTTTCTTT. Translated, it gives CSVERTGGNTEAFF.

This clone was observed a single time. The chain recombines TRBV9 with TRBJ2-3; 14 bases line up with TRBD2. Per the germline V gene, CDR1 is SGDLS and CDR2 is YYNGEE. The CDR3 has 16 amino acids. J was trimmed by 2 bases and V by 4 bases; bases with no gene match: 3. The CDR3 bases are TGTGCCAGCAGCCCGGGACTAGCGGGGGACACAGATACGCAGTATTTT. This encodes CASSPGLAGDTDTQYF.

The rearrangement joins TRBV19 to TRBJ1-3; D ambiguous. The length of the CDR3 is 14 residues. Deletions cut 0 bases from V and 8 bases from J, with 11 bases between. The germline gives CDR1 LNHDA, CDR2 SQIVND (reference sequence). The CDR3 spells CASSIDFGSYTIYF. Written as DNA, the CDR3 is TGTGCCAGTAGTATAGACTTCGGTTCCTACACCATATATTTT.

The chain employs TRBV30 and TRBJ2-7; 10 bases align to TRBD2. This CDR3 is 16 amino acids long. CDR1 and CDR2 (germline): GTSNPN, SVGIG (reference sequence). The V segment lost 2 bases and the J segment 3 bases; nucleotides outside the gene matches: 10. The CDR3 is CAWSSTSGIVIYEQYF. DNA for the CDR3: TGTGCCTGGAGTTCTACTAGCGGGATTGTGATCTACGAGCAGTACTTC.

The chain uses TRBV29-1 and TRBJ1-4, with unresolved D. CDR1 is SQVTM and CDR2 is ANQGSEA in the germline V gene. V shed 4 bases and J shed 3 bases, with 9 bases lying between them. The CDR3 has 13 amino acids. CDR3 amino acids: CSVGWGANEKLFF. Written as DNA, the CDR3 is TGCAGCGTTGGCTGGGGTGCTAATGAAAAACTGTTTTTT.

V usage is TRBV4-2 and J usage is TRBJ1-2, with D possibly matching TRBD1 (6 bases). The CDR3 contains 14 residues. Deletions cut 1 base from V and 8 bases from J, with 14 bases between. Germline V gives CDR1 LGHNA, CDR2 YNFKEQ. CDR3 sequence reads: CASSQVGGAGGYTF. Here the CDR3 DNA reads TGTGCCAGCAGCCAAGTTGGGGGGGCCGGCGGCTACACCTTC.

CDR3 region: CASSRNTEAFF. CDR3 DNA: TGTGCCAGCAGCCGGAACACTGAAGCTTTCTTT. The V gene is TRBV11-2, the J gene TRBJ1-1; D is uncertain. Trimming took off 5 bases at V and 1 base at J, with 2 bases between the two ends. Germline CDR1 reads SGHAT; CDR2 reads FQNNGV. This CDR3 is 11 amino acids long.

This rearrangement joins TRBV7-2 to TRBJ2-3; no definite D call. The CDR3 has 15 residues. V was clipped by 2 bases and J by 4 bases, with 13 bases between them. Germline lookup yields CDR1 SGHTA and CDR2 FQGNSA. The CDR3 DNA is TGTGCCAGCAGCTTAACCCCTCTAGTTTCAGATACGCAGTATTTT. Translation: CASSLTPLVSDTQYF.

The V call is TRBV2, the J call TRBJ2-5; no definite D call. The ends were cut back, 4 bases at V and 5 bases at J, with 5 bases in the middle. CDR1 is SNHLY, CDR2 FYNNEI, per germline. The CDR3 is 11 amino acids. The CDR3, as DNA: TGTGCCAGCAGTGGGAAGGAGACCCAGTACTTC. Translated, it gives CASSGKETQYF.

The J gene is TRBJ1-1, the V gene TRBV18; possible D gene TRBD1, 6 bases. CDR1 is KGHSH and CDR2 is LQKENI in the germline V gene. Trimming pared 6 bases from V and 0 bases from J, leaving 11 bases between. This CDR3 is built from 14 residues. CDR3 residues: CASSATGMNTEAFF. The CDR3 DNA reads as TGTGCCAGCTCCGCAACAGGGATGAACACTGAAGCTTTCTTT.

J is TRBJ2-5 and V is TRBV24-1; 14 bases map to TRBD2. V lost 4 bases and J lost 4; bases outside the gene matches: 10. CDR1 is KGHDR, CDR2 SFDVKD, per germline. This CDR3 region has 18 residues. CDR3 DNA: TGTGCCACCAGTGACGGACGGACTAGCGGGAGGAGGAGAGAGACCCAGTACTTC. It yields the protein CATSDGRTSGRRRETQYF.

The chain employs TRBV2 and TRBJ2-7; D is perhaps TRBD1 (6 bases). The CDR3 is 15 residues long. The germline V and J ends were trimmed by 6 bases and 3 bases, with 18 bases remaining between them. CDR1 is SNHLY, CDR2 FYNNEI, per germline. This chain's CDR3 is CASRRPGGSSYEQYF. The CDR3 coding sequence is TGTGCCAGCAGACGCCCTGGGGGCTCGAGCTACGAGCAGTACTTC.

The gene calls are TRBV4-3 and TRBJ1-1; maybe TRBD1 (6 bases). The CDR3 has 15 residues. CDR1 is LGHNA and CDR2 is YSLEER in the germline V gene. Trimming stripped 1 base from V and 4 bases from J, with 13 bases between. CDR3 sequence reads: CASSQVGGGTTEAFF. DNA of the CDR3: TGCGCCAGCAGCCAAGTGGGAGGGGGGACCACTGAAGCTTTCTTT.

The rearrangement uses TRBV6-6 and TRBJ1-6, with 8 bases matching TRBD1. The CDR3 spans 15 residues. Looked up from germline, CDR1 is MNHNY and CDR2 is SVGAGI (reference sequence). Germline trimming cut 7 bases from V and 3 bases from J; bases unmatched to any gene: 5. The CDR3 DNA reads TGTGCCAGCACCCAAGGACAGGGCTATAATTCACCCCTCCACTTT. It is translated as CASTQGQGYNSPLHF.

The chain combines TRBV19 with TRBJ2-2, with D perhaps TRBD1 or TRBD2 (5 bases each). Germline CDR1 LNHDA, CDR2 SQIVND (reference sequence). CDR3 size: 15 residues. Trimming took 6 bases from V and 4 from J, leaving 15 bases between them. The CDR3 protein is CASRFWGRSTGELFF. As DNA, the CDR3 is TGTGCCAGTAGATTCTGGGGACGGAGCACCGGGGAGCTGTTTTTT. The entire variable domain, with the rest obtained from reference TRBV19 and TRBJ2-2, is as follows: DGGITQSPKYLFRKEGQNVTLSCEQNLNHDAMYWYRQDPGQGLRLIYYSQIVNDFQKGDIAEGYSVSREKKESFPLTVTSAQKNPTAFYLCASRFWGRSTGELFFGEGSRLTVL.

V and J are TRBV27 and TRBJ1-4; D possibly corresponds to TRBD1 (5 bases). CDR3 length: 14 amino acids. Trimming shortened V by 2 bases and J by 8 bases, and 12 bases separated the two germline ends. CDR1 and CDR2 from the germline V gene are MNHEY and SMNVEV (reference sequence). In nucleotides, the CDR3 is TGTGCCAGCAGTTTAACGGGGGGGAGGGAAAAACTGTTTTTT. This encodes CASSLTGGREKLFF.